A single sample is the source of the 23 T cell receptor beta chains below, sequenced in a study of tumor-infiltrating lymphocytes in primary liver carcinoma. Co-extraction yielded RNA and DNA from approximately 20-30 mg of unsorted bulk tissue. The template, about 510 ng total RNA, yielded TCR beta cDNA made with a constant-region primer. Sequencing libraries for TCR beta derived from three nested multiplex PCR rounds that used slightly modified ARM-PCR. Researchers ran the first two PCR rounds for around 10 cycles each with TRBV1-TRBV30 forward primers and a C-beta reverse primer. TCRdb recomputed calls from the multiplex PCR reads with MiXCR, one row per CDR3 protein. Of roughly 120,000 distinct CDR3 sequences in the sample, 60% to 75% are singletons; the top ten hold roughly 8%. The sample taken for sequencing was liver tumor tissue from sampling region 3. Subset in this sample: tumor region T3, left-lateral pole. These receptors were obtained from a woman aged 60 to 75 with primary liver carcinoma and hepatitis B virus infection.

Of note for this clonotype: A clone one base away is much larger, so this may be a read error. The chain is built from TRBV10-3 and TRBJ2-1; the match to TRBD2 covers 8 bases. The CDR3 has 17 residues. Germline CDR1 reads ENHRY; CDR2 reads SYGVKD. The CDR3 region has the DNA TGTACCATCAACGAGGGCCGAGAGCCGGGAGGGGGCAATGAGCAGTTCTTC. It yields the protein CTINEGREPGGGNEQFF.

The CDR3 reads CASSLDGLAGTDTQYF. The CDR3 DNA reads TGCGCCAGCAGCTTGGATGGACTAGCGGGTACAGATACGCAGTATTTT. V usage is TRBV5-1 and J usage is TRBJ2-3; 11 nucleotides align to TRBD2. The CDR3 totals 16 residues. Looked up from germline, CDR1 is SGHRS and CDR2 is YFSETQ. Trimming removed 0 bases from V and 3 bases from J; junction bases left unmatched: 3.

The V call is TRBV11-3, the J call TRBJ2-1; TRBD1 is a possible D gene (6 bases). Germline CDR1 is SGHNT and CDR2 is YENEEA. Trimming shortened V by 6 bases and J by 8 bases, and 23 bases separated the two germline ends. This CDR3 region has 16 residues. The CDR3 region is CASRQGSGLPDDEQFF. The CDR3 nucleotides read TGTGCCAGCAGGCAGGGGAGCGGTCTCCCCGACGATGAGCAGTTCTTC.

Points on this clonotype: Given the absence of the conserved phenylalanine or tryptophan at the CDR3 end, a read error is likely. This rearrangement joins TRBV6-1 to TRBJ1-1; the D gene is possibly TRBD1 (5 bases). The CDR3 is 15 residues long. Germline V gene lookup returns CDR1 MNHNS and CDR2 SASEGT. The CDR3 is CDSSATIQVNTEAFL. The CDR3 region has the DNA TGTGACAGCAGTGCCACTATACAGGTGAACACTGAAGCTTTCTTA.

About this clonotype itself: Mismatch with germline at one junction end may stem from a read error. J is TRBJ1-4 and V is TRBV11-2; D call uncertain. The germline CDR1 and CDR2 sequences are SGHAT and FQNNGV. This CDR3 comprises 15 residues. The CDR3 reads CASSSRPATNEKLFF. The CDR3 DNA reads TGTGCTAGCAGCTCGAGGCCCGCAACTAATGAAAAACTGTTTTTT.

Remarks on this clonotype: With a much larger clone just one base away, this may be a read error. The chain links TRBV5-1 to TRBJ1-2; D gene unclear. The germline V gene encodes CDR1 SGHRS and CDR2 YFSETQ. The CDR3 has 14 residues. Here the CDR3 reads CTSSPPRGGYGYTF. The CDR3 nucleotides read TGCACCAGCAGCCCACCACGTGGAGGCTATGGCTACACCTTC.

About this clonotype itself: The final CDR3 position lacks the conserved phenylalanine or tryptophan, pointing to a likely read error. CDR3 loop: CASSWRATNEKLFL. The CDR3 DNA reads as TGTGCCAGCAGTTGGAGAGCAACTAATGAGAAACTGTTTTTG. The chain combines TRBV6-5 with TRBJ1-4, with D unclear. The CDR3 spans 14 residues. CDR1 MNHEY and CDR2 SVGAGI come from the germline V gene.

Comment on this clonotype: A read error may account for a junction end that differs from germline. The chain recombines TRBV11-2 with TRBJ2-3, with 9 bases fitting TRBD2. Germline CDR1 reads SGHAT; CDR2 reads FQNNGV. The CDR3 totals 16 residues. For the CDR3, the DNA is TGTCCCAGCAGCCCGCGACTAGCGGAGCTCATAGATACGCAGTATTTT. The encoded protein is CPSSPRLAELIDTQYF.

Points on this clonotype: The conserved closing phenylalanine or tryptophan is absent in this CDR3, likely reflecting a read error. The chain uses TRBV28 and TRBJ2-7, with D possibly being TRBD1 (5 bases). Germline CDR1 reads MDHEN; CDR2 reads SYDVKM. V lost 0 bases and J lost 5, with 14 bases in between. There are 15 residues in the CDR3. CDR3 nucleotide sequence: TGTGCCAGCAGTTTATGGGACAACCCGACCCACGAGCAGTACCTC. Its translation: CASSLWDNPTHEQYL.

On this clonotype: Relative to the germline gene, one junction end is altered; a read error may explain this. V is TRBV11-1 and J is TRBJ2-3; 9 positions agree with TRBD2. Germline V gene data show CDR1 as SGHAT and CDR2 as FQDESV (reference sequence). CDR3 length: 14 amino acids. The CDR3 nucleotides read TGTGCCTGCAGCTTAAGGCAACGTGCGGGAGGGCCTCACTTT. It codes for CACSLRQRAGGPHF.

On this clonotype itself: A much larger clone differs by one base, so this may be a read error. The chain recombines TRBV5-6 with TRBJ2-5; no clear D gene. Germline loops: CDR1 SGHDT, CDR2 YYEEEE. The CDR3 loop spans 15 amino acids. The germline V and J ends were trimmed by 1 base and 7 bases, with 17 bases remaining between them. CDR3 residues: CASSLYGVGKGTQYF. The CDR3 DNA sequence: TGTGCCAGCAGCTTGTATGGGGTGGGAAAAGGGACCCAGTACTTC.

For this clonotype: This may be a read error: a much more frequent sequence differs by one nucleotide. The V gene is TRBV5-4, the J gene TRBJ2-1, with D tentatively TRBD1 (5 bases). From germline, CDR1 is SGHNT and CDR2 YYREEE (reference sequence). CDR3 length: 16 residues. V was trimmed by 5 bases and J by 2 bases, leaving 17 bases between them. The CDR3: CASSPPGMSAYNEQFF. Written as DNA, the CDR3 is TGTGCCAGCAGTCCGCCAGGGATGAGCGCCTACAATGAGCAGTTCTTC.

About this clonotype itself: Relative to the germline gene, one junction end is altered; a read error may explain this. The chain recombines TRBV7-3 with TRBJ1-1; no firm D call. Germline V lookup: CDR1 SGHTA, CDR2 FQGTGA. This CDR3 region has 14 residues. This CDR3 reads CASSLTGPGTEVFF. The CDR3 nucleotides read TGCGCCAGCAGCTTAACGGGCCCAGGAACTGAAGTTTTCTTT.

As concerns this clonotype: A read error may explain this, as a much larger clone is one base away. This chain uses TRBV6-5 with TRBJ2-4; 14 bases are shared with TRBD2. The CDR3 totals 18 residues. Germline V gene sequence: CDR1 MNHEY, CDR2 SVGAGI. CDR3 residues: CASSGTSGSGIAKNIKYF. CDR3 DNA sequence: TGTGCCAGCAGTGGGACTAGCGGGAGTGGTATTGCCAAAAACATTAAGTACTTC.

As concerns this clonotype: Being one base from a much bigger clone, this may be a read error. The CDR3 reads CAISARESNQLQHF. CDR3 coding DNA: TGTGCCATCAGTGCGAGGGAGAGCAATCAGCTCCAGCATTTT. This chain links TRBV10-3 with TRBJ1-5; unclear D gene. The CDR3 loop spans 14 amino acids. In germline, CDR1 is ENHRY, CDR2 SYGVKD.

This clonotype was seen at least ten times. J is TRBJ2-1 and V is TRBV12-3 or TRBV12-4; 16 bases are a match to TRBD2. The CDR3 has 16 amino acids. The V segment lost 6 bases and the J segment 3 bases; nucleotides outside the gene matches: 2. The CDR3 DNA reads TGTGCCAGCAGGGGACTAGCGGGAGGGAACTACAATGAGCAGTTCTTC. As protein: CASRGLAGGNYNEQFF.

Remarks on this clonotype: Without the conserved terminal phenylalanine or tryptophan, this CDR3 likely stems from a read error. The DNA is omitted, as the CDR3 cannot be located on it reliably, and the CDR3 follows TCRdb's listing. This chain links TRBV11-2 with TRBJ2-3; the D call in the table, TRBD1, was not verified against the DNA. Germline V lookup: CDR1 SGHAT, CDR2 FQNNGV. The CDR3 adds up to 15 amino acids, both ends counted. This CDR3 reads CASSLDRGGTDTRYL.

Details on this clonotype: A much larger clone sits a single nucleotide away, making a read error possible. The V gene is TRBV5-4, the J gene TRBJ1-1; D gene ambiguous. Germline V lookup: CDR1 SGHNT, CDR2 YYREEE (reference sequence). The CDR3 is 14 residues long. The V and J ends lost 4 bases and 4 bases respectively, with 14 bases between them. The CDR3 sequence: CASSRSAVITEAFF. The CDR3 bases are TGTGCCAGCAGCCGGTCAGCCGTGATCACTGAAGCTTTCTTT.

For this clonotype: A clone one base away is much larger, so this may be a read error. In this CDR3 the conserved last residue, phenylalanine or tryptophan, is missing, so a read error is likely. V usage is TRBV5-4 and J usage is TRBJ2-7; 7 nucleotides align to TRBD1. Germline CDR1 and CDR2: SGHNT and YYREEE (reference sequence). The CDR3 length is 13 residues. V shed 2 bases, J shed 5 bases, and the junction held 4 bases outside the gene matches. The DNA for the CDR3 is TGTGCCAGCAGCTTACAGGGGATTAACGAGCAGTACTCC. This sequence encodes CASSLQGINEQYS.

A word on this clonotype: As the CDR3 is not closed by the conserved phenylalanine or tryptophan, this likely results from a read error. This rearrangement joins TRBV5-1 to TRBJ2-2; D is tentatively TRBD1 or TRBD2 (5 bases each). Germline-derived CDR1 and CDR2 are SGHRS and YFSETQ. V dropped 3 bases and J dropped 1 base, with 16 bases sitting between them. This CDR3 has 17 amino acids. The CDR3 spells CASSYSGRNLNTGELFL. As DNA, the CDR3 is TGCGCCAGCAGCTATTCGGGACGGAACTTGAACACCGGGGAGCTGTTTCTT.

The chain couples TRBV5-1 to TRBJ2-1; a possible D gene is TRBD1 (5 bases). This CDR3 spans 15 amino acids. Germline V gene data show CDR1 as SGHRS and CDR2 as YFSETQ. Trimming cost V 0 bases and J 5 bases, with 12 bases left between them. Here the CDR3 DNA reads TGCGCCAGCAGCTTGGGAGGACATACGAACAATGAGCAGTTCTTC. Translating it yields CASSLGGHTNNEQFF. The whole variable domain, remainder taken from reference TRBV5-1 and TRBJ2-1, is KAGVTQTPRYLIKTRGQQVTLSCSPISGHRSVSWYQQTPGQGLQFLFEYFSETQRNKGNFPGRFSGRQFSNSRSEMNVSTLELGDSALYLCASSLGGHTNNEQFFGPGTRLTVL.

A remark on this clonotype: A read error is possible here, since a much larger clone lies one base away. The chain recombines TRBV12-3 or TRBV12-4 with TRBJ1-3; TRBD1 aligns across 7 bases. Trimming removed 8 bases from V and 3 bases from J; junction bases left unmatched: 4. The CDR3 spans 13 residues. DNA of the CDR3: TGTGCCAGCCGTCAGGGGGATGGAAACACCATATATTTT. This codes for CASRQGDGNTIYF.

In the case of this clonotype: One base away lies a much larger clone, so this may be a sequencing read error. The CDR3 nucleotides are TGTGCCAGCAGCGTTGGACCCGGGAATAGCAATCAGCCCCAGCATTTT. Its protein is CASSVGPGNSNQPQHF. This chain connects TRBV5-6 to TRBJ1-5; D is unresolved. Looked up from germline, CDR1 is SGHDT and CDR2 is YYEEEE. V lost 4 bases to trimming and J lost 0 bases, with 14 bases between them. The CDR3 loop spans 16 amino acids.